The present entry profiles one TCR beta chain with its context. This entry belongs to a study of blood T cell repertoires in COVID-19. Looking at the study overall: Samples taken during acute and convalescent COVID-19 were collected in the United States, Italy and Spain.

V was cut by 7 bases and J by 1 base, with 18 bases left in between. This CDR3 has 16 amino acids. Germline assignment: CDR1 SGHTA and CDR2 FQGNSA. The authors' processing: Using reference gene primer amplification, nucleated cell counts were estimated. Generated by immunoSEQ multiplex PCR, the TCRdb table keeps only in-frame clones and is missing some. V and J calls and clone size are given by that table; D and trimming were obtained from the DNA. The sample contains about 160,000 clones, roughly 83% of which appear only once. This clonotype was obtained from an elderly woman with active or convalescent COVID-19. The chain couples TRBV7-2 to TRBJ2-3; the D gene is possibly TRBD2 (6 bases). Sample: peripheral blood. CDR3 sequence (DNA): TGTGCCAGCAATAAGGGAGGCGGGACCCGCACAGATACGCAGTATTTT. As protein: CASNKGGGTRTDTQYF. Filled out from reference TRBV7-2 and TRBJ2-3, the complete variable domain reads GAGVSQSPSNKVTEKGKDVELRCDPISGHTALYWYRQSLGQGLEFLIYFQGNSAPDKSGLPSDRFSAERTGGSVSTLTIQRTQQEDSAVYLCASNKGGGTRTDTQYFGPGTRLTVL.